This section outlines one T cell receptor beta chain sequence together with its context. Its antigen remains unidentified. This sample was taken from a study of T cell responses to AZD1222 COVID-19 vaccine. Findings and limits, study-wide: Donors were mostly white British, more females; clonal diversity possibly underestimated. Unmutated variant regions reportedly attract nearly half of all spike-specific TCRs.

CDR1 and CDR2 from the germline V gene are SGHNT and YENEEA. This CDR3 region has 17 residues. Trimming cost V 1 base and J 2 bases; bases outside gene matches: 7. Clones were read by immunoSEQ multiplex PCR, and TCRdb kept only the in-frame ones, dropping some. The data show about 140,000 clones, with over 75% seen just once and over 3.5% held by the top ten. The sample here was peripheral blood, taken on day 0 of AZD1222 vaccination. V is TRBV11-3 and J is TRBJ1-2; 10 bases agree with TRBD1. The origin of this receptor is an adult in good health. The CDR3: CASSLGSPGQGNYGYTF. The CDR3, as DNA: TGTGCCAGCAGCTTAGGGTCCCCGGGACAGGGGAACTATGGCTACACCTTC.